The 10 T cell receptor beta chains below were found in one sample sequenced in a study of shared clonotypes between healthy human individuals. Only in-frame clones appear in the TCRdb table, and some are missing; sequencing was by immunoSEQ multiplex PCR. The sample holds some 1,400,000 clones; over 95% are singletons and the top ten take approximately 1.1%. Sequencing used naive CD4+ T cells sorted from blood. Subset reported: CD45RA+ positively selected. The receptors shown here come from a young man in good health.

The J gene is TRBJ2-2, the V gene TRBV12-5; D possibly uses TRBD1 or TRBD2 (5 bases each). The germline V gene has CDR1 LGHNT and CDR2 FRNRAP. CDR3 length equals 13 residues. Trimming cost V 3 bases and J 5 bases, with 7 bases left between them. The CDR3 DNA reads TGTGCTAGTGGTTTCGGGGCGACCGGGGAGCTGTTTTTT. It codes for CASGFGATGELFF.

The chain uses TRBV27 and TRBJ2-2; 11 nucleotides match TRBD2. Germline loops: CDR1 MNHEY, CDR2 SMNVEV (reference sequence). Trimming removed 7 bases from V and 4 bases from J; junction bases left unmatched: 14. The CDR3 runs 18 residues. The chain's CDR3 is CASMALLAGGPTTGELFF. The CDR3 bases are TGTGCCAGCATGGCTCTATTAGCGGGAGGGCCGACCACCGGGGAGCTGTTTTTT.

The chain joins TRBV14 to TRBJ1-4, with TRBD1 identical over 7 bases. Germline-derived CDR1 and CDR2 are SGHDN and FVKESK. V was clipped by 3 bases and J by 5 bases; unmatched bases: 9. The CDR3 runs 16 residues. In DNA form, the CDR3 reads TGTGCCAGCAGCCAGACCCGGGACAGACCGAATGAAAAACTGTTTTTT. Its translation is CASSQTRDRPNEKLFF.

J is TRBJ2-3 and V is TRBV7-2; 10 positions agree with TRBD2. V lost 2 bases, J lost 13 bases, and 12 bases stayed unmatched. Germline CDR1 is SGHTA and CDR2 is FQGNSA. The CDR3 extends over 15 amino acids. The CDR3 DNA sequence: TGTGCCAGCAGCTTACCTAGCGGGAGTGCTCCAAGAAAGTATTTT. Translation gives CASSLPSGSAPRKYF.

The chain couples TRBV30 to TRBJ1-2; D gene uncertain. This CDR3 has 14 residues. The ends were cut back, 5 bases at V and 4 bases at J, with 17 bases in the middle. Germline V gene lookup returns CDR1 GTSNPN and CDR2 SVGIG (reference sequence). CDR3 nucleotide sequence: TGTGCCTGGCGCGGCAGAGAAAGATTCTATGGCTACACCTTC. Its translation is CAWRGRERFYGYTF.

The chain carries TRBV10-3 and TRBJ2-2; weak D call: TRBD2 (5 bases). CDR1 and CDR2 from the germline V gene are ENHRY and SYGVKD. V was pared by 7 bases and J by 2 bases, with 14 bases between. CDR3 length equals 15 residues. The CDR3 reads CAINFREPNTGELFF. DNA of the CDR3: TGTGCCATCAATTTCCGGGAACCTAACACCGGGGAGCTGTTTTTT.

The rearrangement uses TRBV5-1 and TRBJ2-3; D not resolved. The germline V gene encodes CDR1 SGHRS and CDR2 YFSETQ. V was pared by 2 bases and J by 0 bases, with 7 bases between. The CDR3 has 14 residues. CDR3 loop: CASSFGASTDTQYF. CDR3 sequence (DNA): TGCGCCAGCAGCTTTGGAGCTAGCACAGATACGCAGTATTTT.

The J gene is TRBJ2-2, the V gene TRBV6-5; tentatively, D is TRBD1 (5 bases). Looked up from germline, CDR1 is MNHEY and CDR2 is SVGAGI. This CDR3 spans 14 amino acids. Trimming pared 0 bases from V and 5 bases from J, leaving 7 bases between. The CDR3 DNA is TGTGCCAGCAGTTACTCGACAGTTACCGGGGAGCTGTTTTTT. Its protein product is CASSYSTVTGELFF.

V is TRBV7-8 and J is TRBJ2-1; 9 bases align to TRBD2. The CDR3 totals 15 residues. The V gene's germline CDR1 is SGHVS and CDR2 FQNEAQ. Trimming cost V 0 bases and J 5 bases; bases outside gene matches: 2. The CDR3 loop is CASSLALAGNNEQFF. In nucleotides, the CDR3 is TGTGCCAGCAGCTTAGCGCTAGCGGGGAACAATGAGCAGTTCTTC.

The J gene is TRBJ2-1, the V gene TRBV18; D is unresolved. This CDR3 has 13 amino acids. Germline CDR1 reads KGHSH; CDR2 reads LQKENI. The ends were cut back, 3 bases at V and 7 bases at J, with 10 bases in the middle. CDR3 protein: CASSPDKGNEQFF. Written as DNA, the CDR3 is TGTGCCAGCTCACCTGATAAGGGAAATGAGCAGTTCTTC.